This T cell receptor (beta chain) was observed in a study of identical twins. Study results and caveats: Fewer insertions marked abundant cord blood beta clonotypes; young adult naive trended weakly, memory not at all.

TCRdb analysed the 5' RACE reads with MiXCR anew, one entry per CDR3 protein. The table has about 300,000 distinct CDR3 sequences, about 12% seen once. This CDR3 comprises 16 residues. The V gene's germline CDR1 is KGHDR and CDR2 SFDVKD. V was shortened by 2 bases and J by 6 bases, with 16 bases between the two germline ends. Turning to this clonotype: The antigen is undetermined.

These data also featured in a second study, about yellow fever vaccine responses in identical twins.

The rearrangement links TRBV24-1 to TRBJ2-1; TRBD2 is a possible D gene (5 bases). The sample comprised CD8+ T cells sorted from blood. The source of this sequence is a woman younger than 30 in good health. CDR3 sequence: CATSDSGGISSNEQFF. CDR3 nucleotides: TGTGCCACCAGTGATTCTGGAGGAATATCGAGCAATGAGCAGTTCTTC.